This T cell receptor beta chain emerged from a study of blood T cell repertoires in COVID-19 (dated by TCRdb to between 2020 and 2021). Regarding the study in general: Samples covering the acute and convalescent phases of COVID-19 were provided by collaborators in the United States, Italy and Spain. The material from the prospective study consisted of cDNA or gDNA derived from T cells, B-cell-depleted T cells, or PBMCs. Subjects who had been exposed to COVID-19, were actively infected with it, or had recovered from it provided the deeply sampled blood TCRbeta repertoires that made up the dataset. The repertoires were released in a freely available public database intended as a resource for research on the immune response to SARS-CoV-2. Samples came from the ongoing ImmuneRACE study (first 160 participants) plus 1,254 subjects from 6 global collaborators. The sample metadata nearly always contained a de-identified subject ID, COVID-19 status, age in years and sex. Where available, HLA class I and class II types were taken from metadata supplied by the sample provider and were not determined by assay-based typing.

From cysteine to phenylalanine, the CDR3 is 15 amino acids long. The CDR3 DNA has 45 bases and is translated from base 1. Sequences SGHTA (CDR1) and FQGNSA (CDR2) are obtained from the germline V gene. V loses 6 bases of germline sequence and J loses 1 base, and the interval between the two ends is 13 bases. In Seattle, one collaborating source enrolled patients while the infection was active and tracked those patients longitudinally over the course of disease. The collaborating institutions used their own protocols to collect whole blood in K2EDTA tubes. For TCRbeta analysis, collaborators shipped samples in one of three forms: frozen whole blood, isolated PBMCs, or DNA extracted from either of those sample types. Study-level results and caveats: The amount of clinical and demographic metadata varied by source and participant and was provided uncurated.

About this clone itself: What this receptor recognizes is not known. Per-nucleotide qualities are absent, and no much larger clonotype sits a single base away.

TCRbeta CDR3 regions were amplified from genomic DNA using the immunoSEQ Assay, a bias-controlled multiplex PCR. The original pipeline was this. The number of nucleated cells in each sample was estimated by amplification of reference gene primers within the assay. To quantify the absolute abundance of each unique TCRbeta CDR3 rearrangement, sequence reads were collapsed and filtered. For each sample, productive Simpson clonality was calculated as the square root of Simpson's diversity index across productive rearrangements. TCRdb obtained this table from immuneACCESS and retained in-frame rearrangements with V and J assigned. These tables miss some clones; where compared with another copy, unresolved V genes account for less than half of the shortfall, and the remainder is unexplained. V, J and clone size are those of that table, while D and trimming were read from the DNA. The sample table contains around 190,000 clones; only one count was recorded for roughly 84% of them. 15% to 20% of the sample belongs to the ten largest clones.

This clonotype was obtained from a man aged 50-59 years with COVID-19, enrolled during active disease. Sequencing was carried out using peripheral blood. The V and J segments used are TRBV7-2 and TRBJ1-5, with TRBD1 as a weak D call on 5 bases. The sequenced DNA is TGTGCCAGCAGTCCCAGCAGACAGAGCAATCAGCCCCAGCATTTT. Translated, it reads CASSPSRQSNQPQHF.